This entry describes one T cell receptor (beta chain). Antigen unknown. This entry comes from a study of vaccination and CD4 T cells after COVID-19. About the research overall: Post-COVID samples had a sampling time that fell a median around 100 days after diagnosis (range 35 to 161). Study-wide results and caveats: Researchers report that 304 of 307 vaccine-specific clones in convalescent patients proved spike mono-reactive.

Stated treatment: roughly 10-day PBMC culture with coronavirus spike peptide pools or control peptides (ViraFEST assay). The Oncomine TCR Beta short-read assay generated sequence data from the DNA of cultured CD4+ T cells. Each CDR3 protein gets one entry after TCRdb re-called the PCR reads with MiXCR. The sample lists roughly 10,000 distinct CDR3 sequences; approximately 49% were seen once. Sequences were obtained from CD4+ T cells from blood, cultured in vitro. The sequence came from a human donor who had recovered from COVID-19.

CDR3 region: CSATNHRVGYLEQYF. The CDR3, as DNA: TGCAGTGCCACTAACCACAGGGTTGGTTATCTTGAGCAGTACTTC. The chain links TRBV20-1 to TRBJ2-7, with a tentative D call TRBD1 (6 bases). Trimming removed 6 bases from V and 7 bases from J, with 25 bases in between. Germline V gives CDR1 DFQATT, CDR2 SNEGSKA (reference sequence). The CDR3 sequence is 15 residues long.